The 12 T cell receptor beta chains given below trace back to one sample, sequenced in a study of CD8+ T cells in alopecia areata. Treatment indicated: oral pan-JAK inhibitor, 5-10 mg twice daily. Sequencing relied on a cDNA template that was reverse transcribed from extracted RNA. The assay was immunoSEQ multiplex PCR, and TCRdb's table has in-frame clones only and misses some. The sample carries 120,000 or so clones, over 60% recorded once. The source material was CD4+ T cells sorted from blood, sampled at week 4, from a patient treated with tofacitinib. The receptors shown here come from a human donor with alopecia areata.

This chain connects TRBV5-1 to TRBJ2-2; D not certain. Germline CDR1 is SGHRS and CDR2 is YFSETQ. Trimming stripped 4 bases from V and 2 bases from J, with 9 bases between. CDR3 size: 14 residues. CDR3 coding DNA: TGCGCCAGCAGCGAGGCCACTAACACCGGGGAGCTGTTTTTT. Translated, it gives CASSEATNTGELFF.

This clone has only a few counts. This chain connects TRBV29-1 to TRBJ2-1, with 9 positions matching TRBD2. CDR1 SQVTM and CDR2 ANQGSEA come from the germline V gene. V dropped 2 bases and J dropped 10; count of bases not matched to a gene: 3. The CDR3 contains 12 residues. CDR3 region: CSVERGTSEQFF. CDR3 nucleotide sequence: TGCAGCGTTGAAAGGGGGACTAGCGAGCAGTTCTTC.

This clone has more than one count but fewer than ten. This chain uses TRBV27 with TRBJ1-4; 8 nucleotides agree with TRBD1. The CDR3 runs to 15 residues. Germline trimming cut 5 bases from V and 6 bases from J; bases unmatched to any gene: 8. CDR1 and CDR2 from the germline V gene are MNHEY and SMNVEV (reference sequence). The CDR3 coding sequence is TGTGCCAGCAGTCGGACGCGGGGACAGGATGAAAAACTGTTTTTT. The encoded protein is CASSRTRGQDEKLFF.

CDR3 nucleotides: TGTGCCAGCAGAGGAGGGGGCGATGGTTACGAGCAGTACTTC. Amino acids: CASRGGGDGYEQYF. The genes are TRBV6-6 and TRBJ2-7, with D perhaps matching TRBD1 (7 bases). CDR3 length equals 14 residues. The V end lost 6 bases, the J end lost 4 bases, and 16 bases lay between the germline ends. CDR1 and CDR2 from the germline V gene are MNHNY and SVGAGI (reference sequence).

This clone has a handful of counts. The CDR3 is CASGQGMGFSNQPQHF. The CDR3 DNA is TGTGCCAGTGGACAGGGGATGGGGTTTAGCAATCAGCCCCAGCATTTT. The genes are TRBV6-6 and TRBJ1-5, with 9 bases identical to TRBD1. CDR3 length: 16 residues. Trimming cost V 9 bases and J 0 bases; bases outside gene matches: 9. CDR1 is MNHNY and CDR2 is SVGAGI in the germline V gene (reference sequence).

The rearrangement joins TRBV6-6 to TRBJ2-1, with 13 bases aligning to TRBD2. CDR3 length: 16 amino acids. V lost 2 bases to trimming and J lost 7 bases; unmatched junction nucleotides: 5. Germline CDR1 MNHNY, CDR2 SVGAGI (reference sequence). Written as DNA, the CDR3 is TGTGCCAGCAGTTACCCCCGGACTAGCGGGGGAAATGAGCAGTTCTTC. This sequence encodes CASSYPRTSGGNEQFF.

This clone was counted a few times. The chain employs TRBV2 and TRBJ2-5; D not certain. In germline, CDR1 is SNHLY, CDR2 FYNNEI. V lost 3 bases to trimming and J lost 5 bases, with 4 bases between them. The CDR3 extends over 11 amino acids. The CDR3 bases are TGTGCCAGCAGTGATTCGGAGACCCAGTACTTC. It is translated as CASSDSETQYF.

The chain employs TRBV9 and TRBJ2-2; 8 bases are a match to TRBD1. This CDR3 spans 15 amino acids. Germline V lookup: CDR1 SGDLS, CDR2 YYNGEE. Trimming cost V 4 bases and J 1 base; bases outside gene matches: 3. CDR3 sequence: CASSYGTGNTGELFF. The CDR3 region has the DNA TGTGCCAGCAGCTATGGGACAGGGAACACCGGGGAGCTGTTTTTT.

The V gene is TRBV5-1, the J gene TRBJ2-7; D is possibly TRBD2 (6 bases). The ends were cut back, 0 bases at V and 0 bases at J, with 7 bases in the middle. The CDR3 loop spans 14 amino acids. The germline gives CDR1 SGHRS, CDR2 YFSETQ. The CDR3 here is CASSLDGSSYEQYF. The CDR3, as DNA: TGCGCCAGCAGCTTGGACGGGAGCTCCTACGAGCAGTACTTC.

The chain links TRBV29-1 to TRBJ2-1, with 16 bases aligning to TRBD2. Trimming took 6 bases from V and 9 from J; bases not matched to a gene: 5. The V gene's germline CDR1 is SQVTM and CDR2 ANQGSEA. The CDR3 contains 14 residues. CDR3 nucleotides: TGCAGCGTAATGGGACTAGCGGGGGGGTTTGAGCAGTTCTTC. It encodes CSVMGLAGGFEQFF.

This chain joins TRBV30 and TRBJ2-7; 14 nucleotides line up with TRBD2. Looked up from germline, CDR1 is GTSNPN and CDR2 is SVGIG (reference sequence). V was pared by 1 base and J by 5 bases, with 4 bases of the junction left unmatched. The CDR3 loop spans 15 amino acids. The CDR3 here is CAWSALGLAGDEQYF. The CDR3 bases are TGTGCCTGGAGTGCCCTGGGACTAGCGGGAGACGAGCAGTACTTC.

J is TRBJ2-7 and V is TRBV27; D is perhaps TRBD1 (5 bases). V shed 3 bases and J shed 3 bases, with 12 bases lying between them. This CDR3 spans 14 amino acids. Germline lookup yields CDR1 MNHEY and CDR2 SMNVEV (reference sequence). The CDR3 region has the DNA TGTGCCAGCAGTTTCTGGCAGGGTGGCTACGAGCAGTACTTC. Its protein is CASSFWQGGYEQYF.